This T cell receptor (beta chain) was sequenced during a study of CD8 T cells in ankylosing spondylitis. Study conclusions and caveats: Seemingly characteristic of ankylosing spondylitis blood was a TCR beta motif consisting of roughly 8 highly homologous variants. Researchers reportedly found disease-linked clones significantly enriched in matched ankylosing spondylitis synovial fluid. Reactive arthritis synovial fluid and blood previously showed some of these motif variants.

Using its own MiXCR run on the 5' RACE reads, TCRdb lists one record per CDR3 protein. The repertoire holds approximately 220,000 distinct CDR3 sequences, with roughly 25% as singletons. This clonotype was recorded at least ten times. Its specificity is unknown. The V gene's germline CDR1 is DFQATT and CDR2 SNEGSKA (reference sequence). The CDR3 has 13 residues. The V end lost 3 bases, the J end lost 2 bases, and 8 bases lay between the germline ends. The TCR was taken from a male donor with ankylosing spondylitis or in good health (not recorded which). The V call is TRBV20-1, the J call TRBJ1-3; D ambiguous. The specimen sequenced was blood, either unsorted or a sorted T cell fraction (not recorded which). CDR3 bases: TGCAGTGCTAGTCAAGAGGCTGGAAACACCATATATTTT. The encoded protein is CSASQEAGNTIYF.